This TCR beta chain came from a study of cytomegalovirus exposure and HLA in healthy donors. The ends were cut back, 2 bases at V and 11 bases at J, with 12 bases in the middle. The germline gives CDR1 GTSNPN, CDR2 SVGIG (reference sequence). This CDR3 is built from 11 residues. This PCR relied on a set of 60 Vbeta primers and 13 Jbeta primers. Profiling relied on immunoSEQ multiplex PCR, and the TCRdb table lists in-frame clones only, not all of them. The sample lists about 52,000 clones; 73% were seen once. This clonotype originated in a man aged 18 to 35 in good health and CMV-seronegative. This sequence joins TRBV30 and TRBJ1-2; D is unresolved. The sequencing input was PBMCs. CDR3 sequence reads: CAWSTGVGYTF. CDR3 coding DNA: TGTGCCTGGAGTACCGGGGTTGGGTACACCTTC.